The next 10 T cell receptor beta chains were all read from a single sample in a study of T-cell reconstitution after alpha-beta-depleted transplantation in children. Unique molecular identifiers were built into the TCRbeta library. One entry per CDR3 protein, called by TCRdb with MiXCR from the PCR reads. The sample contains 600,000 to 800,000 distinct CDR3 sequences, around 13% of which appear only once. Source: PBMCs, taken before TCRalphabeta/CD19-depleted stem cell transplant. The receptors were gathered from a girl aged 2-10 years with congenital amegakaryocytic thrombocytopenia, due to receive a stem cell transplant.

The CDR3 reads CASSFDRETDTQYF. The DNA of the CDR3 is TGTGCCAGCAGCTTCGACAGGGAGACAGATACGCAGTATTTT. The chain combines TRBV11-3 with TRBJ2-3; 7 nucleotides line up with TRBD1. V gave up 3 bases and J gave up 3 bases; unmatched junction bases: 3. The CDR3 is made up of 14 amino acids. Germline CDR1 SGHNT, CDR2 YENEEA.

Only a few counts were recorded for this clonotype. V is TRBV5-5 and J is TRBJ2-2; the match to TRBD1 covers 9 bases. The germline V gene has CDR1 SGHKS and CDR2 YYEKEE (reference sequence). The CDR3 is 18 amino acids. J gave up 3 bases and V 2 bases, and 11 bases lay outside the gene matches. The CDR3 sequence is CASSFPRTRDRDTGELFF. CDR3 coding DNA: TGTGCCAGCAGCTTTCCTCGTACGCGGGACAGGGACACCGGGGAGCTGTTTTTT.

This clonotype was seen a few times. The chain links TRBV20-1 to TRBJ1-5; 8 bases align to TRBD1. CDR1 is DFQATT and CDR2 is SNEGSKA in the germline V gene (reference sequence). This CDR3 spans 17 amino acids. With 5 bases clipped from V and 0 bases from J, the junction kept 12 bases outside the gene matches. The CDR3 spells CSALLLGGQVSNQPQHF. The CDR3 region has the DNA TGCAGTGCTCTACTGTTGGGGGGACAGGTTAGCAATCAGCCCCAGCATTTT.

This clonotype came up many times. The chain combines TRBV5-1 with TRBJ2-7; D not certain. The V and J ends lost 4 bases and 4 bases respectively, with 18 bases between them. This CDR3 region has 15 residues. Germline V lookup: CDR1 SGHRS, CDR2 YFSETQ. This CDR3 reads CASSPRSYRDYEQYF. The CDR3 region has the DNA TGCGCCAGCAGCCCCCGGAGCTATAGAGATTACGAGCAGTACTTC.

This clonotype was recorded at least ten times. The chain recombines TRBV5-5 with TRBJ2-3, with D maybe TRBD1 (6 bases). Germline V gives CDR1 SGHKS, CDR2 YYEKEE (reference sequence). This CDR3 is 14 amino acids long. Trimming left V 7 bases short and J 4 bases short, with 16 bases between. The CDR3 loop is CASVRRGNADTQYF. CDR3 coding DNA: TGTGCCAGCGTACGTAGGGGGAATGCAGATACGCAGTATTTT.

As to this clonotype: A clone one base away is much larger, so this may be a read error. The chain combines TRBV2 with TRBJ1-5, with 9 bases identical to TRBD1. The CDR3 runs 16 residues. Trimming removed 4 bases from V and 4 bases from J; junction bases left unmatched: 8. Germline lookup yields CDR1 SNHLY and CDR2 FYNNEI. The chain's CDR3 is CASSGGTGRTNQPQHF. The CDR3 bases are TGTGCCAGCAGTGGTGGGACAGGGAGGACAAATCAGCCCCAGCATTTT.

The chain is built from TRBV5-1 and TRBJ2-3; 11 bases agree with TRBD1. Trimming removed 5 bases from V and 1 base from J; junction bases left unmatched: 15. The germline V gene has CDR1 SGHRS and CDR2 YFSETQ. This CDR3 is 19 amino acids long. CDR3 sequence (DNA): TGCGCCAGCAGGGGACAGGGGGAACAGCGGGATTCCGGCACAGATACGCAGTATTTT. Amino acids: CASRGQGEQRDSGTDTQYF.

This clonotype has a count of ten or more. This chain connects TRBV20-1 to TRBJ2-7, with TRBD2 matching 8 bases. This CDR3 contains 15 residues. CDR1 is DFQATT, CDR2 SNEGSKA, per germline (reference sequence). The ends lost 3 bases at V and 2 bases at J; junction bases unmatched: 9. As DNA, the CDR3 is TGCAGTGCTAGGGCCTCTAGCGGGTTTACCTACGAGCAGTACTTC. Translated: CSARASSGFTYEQYF.

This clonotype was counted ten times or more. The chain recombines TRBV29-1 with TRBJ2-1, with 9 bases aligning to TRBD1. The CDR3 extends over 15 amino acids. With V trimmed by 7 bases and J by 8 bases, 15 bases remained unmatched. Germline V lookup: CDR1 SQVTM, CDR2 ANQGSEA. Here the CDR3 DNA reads TGCAGCGCCACGGACCGGGACAGGGTGGGCGATGAGCAGTTCTTC. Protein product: CSATDRDRVGDEQFF.

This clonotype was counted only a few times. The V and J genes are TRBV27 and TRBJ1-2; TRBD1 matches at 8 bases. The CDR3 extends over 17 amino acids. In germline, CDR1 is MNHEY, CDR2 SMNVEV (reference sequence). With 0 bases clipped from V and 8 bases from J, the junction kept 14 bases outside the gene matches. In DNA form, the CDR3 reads TGTGCCAGCAGTTTATCAGCGTCCCCCAGGGGGCGTTTAGGCTACACCTTC. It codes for CASSLSASPRGRLGYTF.